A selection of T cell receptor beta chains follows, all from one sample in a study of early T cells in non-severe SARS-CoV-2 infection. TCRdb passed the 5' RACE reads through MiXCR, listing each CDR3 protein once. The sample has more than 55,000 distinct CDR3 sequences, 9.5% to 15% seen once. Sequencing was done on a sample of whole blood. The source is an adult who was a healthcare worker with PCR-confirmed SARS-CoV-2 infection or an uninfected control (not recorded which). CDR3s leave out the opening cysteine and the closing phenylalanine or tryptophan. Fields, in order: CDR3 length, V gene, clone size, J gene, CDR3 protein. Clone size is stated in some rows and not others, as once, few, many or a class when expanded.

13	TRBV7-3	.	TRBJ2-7	ASSLESGAAYEQY
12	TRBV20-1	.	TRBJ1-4	SARQGGPNEKLF
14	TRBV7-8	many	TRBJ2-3	ASGGQGSSRTDTQY
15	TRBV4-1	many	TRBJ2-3	ASSQASSGQGNGTQY
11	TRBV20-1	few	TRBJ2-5	SVRPARSETQY
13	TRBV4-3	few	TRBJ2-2	ASSLGGAPTGELF
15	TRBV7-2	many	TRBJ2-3	ASSLAVVAASTDTQY
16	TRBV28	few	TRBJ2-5	ASSLVPGAVSREETQY
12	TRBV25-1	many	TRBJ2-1	ASVGWGLSLEQF
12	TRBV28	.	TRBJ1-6	ASTPRRAWSPLH
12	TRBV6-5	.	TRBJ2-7	ASSYASQGYEQY
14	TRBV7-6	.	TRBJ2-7	ASSLAAEGGVYEQY
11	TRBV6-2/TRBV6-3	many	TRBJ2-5	ASSSGLPETQY
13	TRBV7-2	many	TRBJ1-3	ASSLWSSLGNTIY
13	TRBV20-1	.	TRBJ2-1	SATGTSGGANEQF
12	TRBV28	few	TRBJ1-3	ASSEQGTGNTIY
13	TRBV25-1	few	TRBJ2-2	ASTPGTGDTGELF
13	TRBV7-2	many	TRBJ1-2	ASSPGVARRYGYT
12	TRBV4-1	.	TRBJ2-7	ASSQNRVSYEQY
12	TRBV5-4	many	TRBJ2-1	ASSLAGPYNEQF
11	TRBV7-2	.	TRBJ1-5	ASSLSEDQPQH
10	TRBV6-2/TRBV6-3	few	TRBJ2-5	ASSYSRETQY
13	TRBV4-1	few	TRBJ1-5	ASSQTQGSNQPQH
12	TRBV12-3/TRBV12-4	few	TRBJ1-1	ASSTQGRNTEAF
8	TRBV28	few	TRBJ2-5	ASQKETQY
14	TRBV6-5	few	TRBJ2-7	ASSFGPPHLNYEQY
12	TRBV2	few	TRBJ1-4	ASSYTATNEKLF
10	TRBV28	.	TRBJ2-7	ASSLIPYEQY
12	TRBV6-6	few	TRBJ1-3	ASSGRGRRNTIY
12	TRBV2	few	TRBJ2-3	ASTQGLATDTQY
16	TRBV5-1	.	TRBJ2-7	ASSPRETSGRLAYEQY